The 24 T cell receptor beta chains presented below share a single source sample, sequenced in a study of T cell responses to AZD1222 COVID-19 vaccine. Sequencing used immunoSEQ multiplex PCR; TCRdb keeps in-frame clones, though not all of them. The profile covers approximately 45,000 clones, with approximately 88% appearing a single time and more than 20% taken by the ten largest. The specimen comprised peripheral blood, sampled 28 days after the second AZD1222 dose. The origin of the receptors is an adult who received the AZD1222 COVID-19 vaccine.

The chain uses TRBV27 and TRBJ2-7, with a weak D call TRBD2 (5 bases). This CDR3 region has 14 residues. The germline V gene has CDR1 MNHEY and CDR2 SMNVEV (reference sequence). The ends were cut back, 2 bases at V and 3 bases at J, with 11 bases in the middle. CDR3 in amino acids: CASSLPVAGYEQYF. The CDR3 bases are TGTGCCAGCAGTTTACCGGTGGCGGGCTACGAGCAGTACTTC.

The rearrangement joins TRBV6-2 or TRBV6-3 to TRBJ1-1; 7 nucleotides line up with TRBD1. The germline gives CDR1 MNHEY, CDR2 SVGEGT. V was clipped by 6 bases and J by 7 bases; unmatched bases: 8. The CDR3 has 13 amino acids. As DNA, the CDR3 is TGTGCCAGCAGCCTAATGGGACAGCTTGAAGCTTTCTTT. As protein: CASSLMGQLEAFF.

CDR3 protein: CSPTHRGGNEQYF. The CDR3 bases are TGCAGCCCTACTCACAGGGGCGGAAACGAGCAGTACTTC. The chain combines TRBV29-1 with TRBJ2-7; TRBD1 matches at 7 bases. The V segment lost 8 bases and the J segment 5 bases; nucleotides outside the gene matches: 12. The CDR3 loop spans 13 amino acids. Germline V gives CDR1 SQVTM, CDR2 ANQGSEA.

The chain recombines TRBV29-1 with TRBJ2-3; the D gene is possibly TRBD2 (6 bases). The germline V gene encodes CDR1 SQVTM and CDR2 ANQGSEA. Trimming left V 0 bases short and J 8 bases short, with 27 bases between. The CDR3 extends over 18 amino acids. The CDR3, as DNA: TGCAGCGTTGAAGATTTCGTTTCGCAGGGACTCCCCCACGGTACGCAGTATTTT. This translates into CSVEDFVSQGLPHGTQYF.

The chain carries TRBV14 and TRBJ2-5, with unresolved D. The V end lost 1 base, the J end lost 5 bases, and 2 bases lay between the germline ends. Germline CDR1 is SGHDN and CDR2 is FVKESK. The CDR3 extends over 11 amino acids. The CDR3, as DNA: TGTGCCAGCAGCCAAGTTGAGACCCAGTACTTC. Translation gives CASSQVETQYF.

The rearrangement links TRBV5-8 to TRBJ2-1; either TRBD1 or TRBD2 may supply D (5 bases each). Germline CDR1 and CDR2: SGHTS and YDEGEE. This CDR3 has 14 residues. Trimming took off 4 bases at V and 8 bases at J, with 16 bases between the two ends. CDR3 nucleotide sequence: TGTGCCAGCAGCGGGGGTCCTTTTGCGGATGAGCAGTTCTTC. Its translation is CASSGGPFADEQFF. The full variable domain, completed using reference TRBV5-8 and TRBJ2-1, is EAGVTQSPTHLIKTRGQQATLRCSPISGHTSVYWYQQALGLGLQFLLWYDEGEERNRGNFPPRFSGRQFPNYSSELNVNALELEDSALYLCASSGGPFADEQFFGPGTRLTVL.

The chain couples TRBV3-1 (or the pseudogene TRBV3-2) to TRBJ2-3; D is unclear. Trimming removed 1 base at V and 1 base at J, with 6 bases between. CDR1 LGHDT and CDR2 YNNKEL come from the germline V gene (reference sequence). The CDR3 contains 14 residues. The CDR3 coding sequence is TGTGCCAGCAGCCAAGGGGCAGGCACAGATACGCAGTATTTT. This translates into CASSQGAGTDTQYF.

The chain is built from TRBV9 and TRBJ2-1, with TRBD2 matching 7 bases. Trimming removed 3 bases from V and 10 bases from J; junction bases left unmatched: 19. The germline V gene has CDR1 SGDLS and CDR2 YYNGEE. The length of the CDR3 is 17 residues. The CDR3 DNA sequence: TGTGCCAGCAGCGGGCCGAGACTAGCCACCGGATCGGGCGAGCAGTTCTTC. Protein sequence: CASSGPRLATGSGEQFF.

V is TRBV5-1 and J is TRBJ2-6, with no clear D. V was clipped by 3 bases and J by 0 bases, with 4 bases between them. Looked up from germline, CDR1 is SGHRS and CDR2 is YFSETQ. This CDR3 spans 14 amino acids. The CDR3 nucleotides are TGCGCCAGCAGCTATGACTCTGGGGCCAACGTCCTGACTTTC. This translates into CASSYDSGANVLTF.

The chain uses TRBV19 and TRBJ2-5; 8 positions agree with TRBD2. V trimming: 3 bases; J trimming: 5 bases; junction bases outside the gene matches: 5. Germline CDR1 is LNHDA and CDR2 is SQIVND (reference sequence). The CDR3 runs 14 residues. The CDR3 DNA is TGTGCCAGTAGTATTAGAGCGGGAGAGGAGACCCAGTACTTC. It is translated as CASSIRAGEETQYF. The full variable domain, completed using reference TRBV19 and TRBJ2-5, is DGGITQSPKYLFRKEGQNVTLSCEQNLNHDAMYWYRQDPGQGLRLIYYSQIVNDFQKGDIAEGYSVSREKKESFPLTVTSAQKNPTAFYLCASSIRAGEETQYFGPGTRLLVL.

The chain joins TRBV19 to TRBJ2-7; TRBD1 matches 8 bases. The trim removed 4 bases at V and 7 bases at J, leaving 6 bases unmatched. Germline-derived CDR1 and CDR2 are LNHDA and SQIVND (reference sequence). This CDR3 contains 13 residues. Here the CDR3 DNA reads TGTGCCAGTAGTAACCAGGGGGCGCAAGAGCAGTACTTC. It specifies CASSNQGAQEQYF.

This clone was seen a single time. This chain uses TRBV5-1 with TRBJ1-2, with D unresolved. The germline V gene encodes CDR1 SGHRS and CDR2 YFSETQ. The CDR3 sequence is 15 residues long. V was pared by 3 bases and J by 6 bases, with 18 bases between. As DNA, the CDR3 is TGCGCCAGCAGCTCTCCGTCGACGGCATCCGATGGCTACACCTTC. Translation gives CASSSPSTASDGYTF.

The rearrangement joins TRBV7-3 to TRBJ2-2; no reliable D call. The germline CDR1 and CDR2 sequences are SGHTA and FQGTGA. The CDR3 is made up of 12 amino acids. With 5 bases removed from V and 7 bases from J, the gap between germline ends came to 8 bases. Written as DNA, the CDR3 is TGTGCCAGCAGCCAAACGAACGGGGAGCTGTTTTTT. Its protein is CASSQTNGELFF. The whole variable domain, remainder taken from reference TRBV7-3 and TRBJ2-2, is GAGVSQTPSNKVTEKGKYVELRCDPISGHTALYWYRQSLGQGPEFLIYFQGTGAADDSGLPNDRFFAVRPEGSVSTLKIQRTERGDSAVYLCASSQTNGELFFGEGSRLTVL.

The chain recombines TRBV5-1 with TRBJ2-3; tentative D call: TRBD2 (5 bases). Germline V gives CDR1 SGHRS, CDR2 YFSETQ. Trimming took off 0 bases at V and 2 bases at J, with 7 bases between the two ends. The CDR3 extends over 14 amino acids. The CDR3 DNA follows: TGCGCCAGCAGCTTGGCGGAGGTCACAGATACGCAGTATTTT. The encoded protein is CASSLAEVTDTQYF.

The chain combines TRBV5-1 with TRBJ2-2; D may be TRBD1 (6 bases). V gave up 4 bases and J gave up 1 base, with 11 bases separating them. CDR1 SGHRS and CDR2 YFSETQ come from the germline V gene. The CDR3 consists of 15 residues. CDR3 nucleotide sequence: TGCGCCAGCAGCGCCAGGGGCGGGAACACCGGGGAGCTGTTTTTT. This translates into CASSARGGNTGELFF.

This CDR3 is CASSPGQGARLYTEAFF. Written as DNA, the CDR3 is TGTGCCAGCAGCCCCGGACAGGGAGCTAGATTATACACTGAAGCTTTCTTT. This chain uses TRBV7-2 with TRBJ1-1, with TRBD1 matching 8 bases. This CDR3 comprises 17 residues. Germline lookup yields CDR1 SGHTA and CDR2 FQGNSA. With 5 bases clipped from V and 3 bases from J, the junction kept 14 bases outside the gene matches.

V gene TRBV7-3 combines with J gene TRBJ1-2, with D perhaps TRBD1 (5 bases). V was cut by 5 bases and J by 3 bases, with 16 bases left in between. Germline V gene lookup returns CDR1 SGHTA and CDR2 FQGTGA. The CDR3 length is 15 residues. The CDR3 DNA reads TGTGCCAGCAGCCCCCGGGGGGGTCGAGACTATGGCTACACCTTC. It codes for CASSPRGGRDYGYTF.

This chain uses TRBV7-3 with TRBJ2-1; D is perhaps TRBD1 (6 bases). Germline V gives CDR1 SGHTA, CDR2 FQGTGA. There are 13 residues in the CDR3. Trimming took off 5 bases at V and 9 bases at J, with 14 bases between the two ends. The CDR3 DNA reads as TGTGCCAGCAGCGAGGGACAAATCGGTGAGCAGTTCTTC. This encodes CASSEGQIGEQFF.

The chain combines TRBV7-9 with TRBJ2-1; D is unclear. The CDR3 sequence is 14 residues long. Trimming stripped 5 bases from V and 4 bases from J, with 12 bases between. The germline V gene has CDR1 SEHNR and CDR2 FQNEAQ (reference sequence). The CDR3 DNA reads TGTGCCAGCAGCCTTCCGACCGGATACAATGAGCAGTTCTTC. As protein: CASSLPTGYNEQFF.

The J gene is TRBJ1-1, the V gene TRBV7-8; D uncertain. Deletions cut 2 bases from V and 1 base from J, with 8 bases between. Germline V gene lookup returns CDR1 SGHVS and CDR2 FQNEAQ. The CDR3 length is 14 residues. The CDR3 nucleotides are TGTGCCAGCAGCTTAACGGTCGGGAACACTGAAGCTTTCTTT. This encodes CASSLTVGNTEAFF.

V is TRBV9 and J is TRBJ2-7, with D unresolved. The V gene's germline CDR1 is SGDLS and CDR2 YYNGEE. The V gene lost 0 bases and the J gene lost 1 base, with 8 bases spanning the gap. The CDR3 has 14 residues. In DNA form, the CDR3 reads TGTGCCAGCAGCGTAGGTCCCAAGTCCTACGAGCAGTACTTC. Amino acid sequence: CASSVGPKSYEQYF.

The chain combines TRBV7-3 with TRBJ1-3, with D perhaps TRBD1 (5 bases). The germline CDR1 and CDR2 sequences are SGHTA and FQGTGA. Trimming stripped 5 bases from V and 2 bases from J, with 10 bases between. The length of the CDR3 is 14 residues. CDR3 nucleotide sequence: TGTGCCAGCAGCCAGGGTAGCCCTGGAAACACCATATATTTT. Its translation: CASSQGSPGNTIYF.

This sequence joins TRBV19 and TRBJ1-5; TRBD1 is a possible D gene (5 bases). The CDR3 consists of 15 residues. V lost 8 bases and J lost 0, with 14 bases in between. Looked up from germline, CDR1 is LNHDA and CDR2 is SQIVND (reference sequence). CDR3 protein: CASGRDRSSNQPQHF. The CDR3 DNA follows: TGTGCCAGTGGCAGGGACCGGTCTAGCAATCAGCCCCAGCATTTT.

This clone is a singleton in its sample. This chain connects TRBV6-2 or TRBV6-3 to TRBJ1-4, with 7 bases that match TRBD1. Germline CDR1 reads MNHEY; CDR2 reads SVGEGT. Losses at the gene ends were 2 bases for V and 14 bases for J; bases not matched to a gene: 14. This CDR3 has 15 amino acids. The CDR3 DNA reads TGTGCCAGCAGTTACGAAGGAGGGACAGCTCAAAGGCTGTTTTTT. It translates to CASSYEGGTAQRLFF.